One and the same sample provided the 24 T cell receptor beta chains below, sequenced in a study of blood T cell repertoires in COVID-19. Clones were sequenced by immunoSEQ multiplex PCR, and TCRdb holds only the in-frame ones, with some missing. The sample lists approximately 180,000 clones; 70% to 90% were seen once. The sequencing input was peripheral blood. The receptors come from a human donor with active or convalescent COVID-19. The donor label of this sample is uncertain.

CDR3: CASSLQQGAAMNTEAFF. The CDR3 coding sequence is TGTGCCAGCAGCCTACAACAGGGGGCGGCGATGAACACTGAAGCTTTCTTT. This sequence joins TRBV3-1 (or the pseudogene TRBV3-2) and TRBJ1-1, with 9 bases identical to TRBD1. The CDR3 loop spans 17 amino acids. Germline V lookup: CDR1 LGHDT, CDR2 YNNKEL (reference sequence). V was pared by 4 bases and J by 0 bases, with 9 bases of the junction left unmatched.

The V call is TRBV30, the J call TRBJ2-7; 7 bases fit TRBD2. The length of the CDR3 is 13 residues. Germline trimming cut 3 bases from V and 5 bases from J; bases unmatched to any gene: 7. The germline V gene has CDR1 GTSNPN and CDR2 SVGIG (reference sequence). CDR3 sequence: CAWSRRLADEQYF. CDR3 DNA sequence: TGTGCCTGGAGCCGGCGTCTAGCGGACGAGCAGTACTTC.

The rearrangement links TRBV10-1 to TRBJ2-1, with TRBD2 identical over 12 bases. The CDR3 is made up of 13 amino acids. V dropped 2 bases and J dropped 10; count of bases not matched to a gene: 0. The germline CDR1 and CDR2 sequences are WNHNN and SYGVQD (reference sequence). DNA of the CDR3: TGCGCCAGCAGTGAGACTAGCGGGGGGGAGCAGTTCTTC. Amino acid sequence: CASSETSGGEQFF.

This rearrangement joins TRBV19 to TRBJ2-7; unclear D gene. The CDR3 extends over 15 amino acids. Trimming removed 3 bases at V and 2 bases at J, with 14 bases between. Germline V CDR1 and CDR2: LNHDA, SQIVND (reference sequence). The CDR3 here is CASSMVRTTAYEQYF. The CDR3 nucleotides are TGTGCCAGTAGTATGGTTCGAACAACCGCCTACGAGCAGTACTTC.

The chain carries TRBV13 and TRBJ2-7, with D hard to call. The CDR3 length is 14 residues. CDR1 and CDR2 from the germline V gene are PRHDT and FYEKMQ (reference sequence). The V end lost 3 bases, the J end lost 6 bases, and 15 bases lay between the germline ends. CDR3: CASSFFTSTGEQYF. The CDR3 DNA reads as TGTGCCAGCAGCTTCTTTACTTCAACCGGCGAGCAGTACTTC.

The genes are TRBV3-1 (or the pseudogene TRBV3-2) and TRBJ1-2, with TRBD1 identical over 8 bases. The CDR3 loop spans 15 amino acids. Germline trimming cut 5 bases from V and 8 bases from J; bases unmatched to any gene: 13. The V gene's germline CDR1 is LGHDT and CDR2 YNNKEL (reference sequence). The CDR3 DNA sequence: TGTGCCAGCAGCAGCACCGGGACAGGATGGAAGGGCTACACCTTC. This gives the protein CASSSTGTGWKGYTF.

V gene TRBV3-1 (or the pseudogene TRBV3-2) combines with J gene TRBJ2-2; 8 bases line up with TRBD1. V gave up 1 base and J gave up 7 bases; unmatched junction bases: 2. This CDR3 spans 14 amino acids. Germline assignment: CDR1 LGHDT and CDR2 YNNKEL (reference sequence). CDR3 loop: CASSQGQGNGELFF. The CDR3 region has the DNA TGTGCCAGCAGCCAAGGACAGGGGAACGGGGAGCTGTTTTTT.

Here the CDR3 reads CASSLPGRENTGELFF. The CDR3 coding sequence is TGTGCCAGCAGCTTACCCGGGAGGGAGAACACCGGGGAGCTGTTTTTT. J is TRBJ2-2 and V is TRBV11-3; 8 nucleotides align to TRBD2. Germline lookup yields CDR1 SGHNT and CDR2 YENEEA. After removal of 2 bases from V and 1 base from J, the junction contained 3 bases not matched to a gene. The CDR3 has 16 residues.

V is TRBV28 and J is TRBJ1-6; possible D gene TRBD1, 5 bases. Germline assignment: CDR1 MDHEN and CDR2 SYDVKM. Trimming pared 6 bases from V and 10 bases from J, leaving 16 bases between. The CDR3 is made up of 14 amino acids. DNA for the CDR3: TGTGCCAGCAGAGTGGGGCAGGGTGGATCACCCCTCCACTTT. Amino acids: CASRVGQGGSPLHF.

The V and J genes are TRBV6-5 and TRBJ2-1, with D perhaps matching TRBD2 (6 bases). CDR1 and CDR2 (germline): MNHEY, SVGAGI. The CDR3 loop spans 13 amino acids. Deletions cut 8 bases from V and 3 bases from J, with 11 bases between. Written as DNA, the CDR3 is TGTGCCAGCTCCTTGGGACTCTACAATGAGCAGTTCTTC. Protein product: CASSLGLYNEQFF.

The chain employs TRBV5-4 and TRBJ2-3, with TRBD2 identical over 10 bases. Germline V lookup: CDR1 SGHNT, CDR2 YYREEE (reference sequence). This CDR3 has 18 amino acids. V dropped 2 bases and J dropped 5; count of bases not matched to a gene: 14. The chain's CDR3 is CASSLGQSGRVRGDTQYF. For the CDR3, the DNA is TGTGCCAGCAGCTTAGGACAGAGCGGGAGGGTCCGGGGAGATACGCAGTATTTT.

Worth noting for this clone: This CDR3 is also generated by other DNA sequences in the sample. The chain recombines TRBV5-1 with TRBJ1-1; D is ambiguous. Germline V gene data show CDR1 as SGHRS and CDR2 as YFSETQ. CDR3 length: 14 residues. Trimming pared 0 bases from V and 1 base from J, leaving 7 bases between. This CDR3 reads CASSLGTGNTEAFF. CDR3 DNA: TGCGCCAGCAGCTTGGGAACCGGGAACACTGAAGCTTTCTTT.

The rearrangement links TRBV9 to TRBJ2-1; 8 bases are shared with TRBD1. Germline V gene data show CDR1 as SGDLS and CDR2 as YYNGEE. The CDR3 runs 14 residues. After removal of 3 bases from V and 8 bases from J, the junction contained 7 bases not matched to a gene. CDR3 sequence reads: CASSGRTGWDEQFF. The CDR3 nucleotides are TGTGCCAGCAGCGGAAGGACAGGGTGGGATGAGCAGTTCTTC.

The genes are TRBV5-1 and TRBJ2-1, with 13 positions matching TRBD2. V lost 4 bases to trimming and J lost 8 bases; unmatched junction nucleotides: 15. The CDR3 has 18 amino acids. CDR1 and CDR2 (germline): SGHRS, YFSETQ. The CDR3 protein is CASSRTSGRSTGMDEQFF. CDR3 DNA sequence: TGCGCCAGCAGCAGGACTAGCGGGAGATCCACGGGGATGGATGAGCAGTTCTTC.

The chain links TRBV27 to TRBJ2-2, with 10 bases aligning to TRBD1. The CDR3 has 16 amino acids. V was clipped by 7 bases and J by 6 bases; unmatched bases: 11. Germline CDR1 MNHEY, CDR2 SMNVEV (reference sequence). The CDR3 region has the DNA TGTGCCAGCACTGAATGGGAGACAGGGGGCCCCGGGGAGCTGTTTTTT. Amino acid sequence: CASTEWETGGPGELFF.

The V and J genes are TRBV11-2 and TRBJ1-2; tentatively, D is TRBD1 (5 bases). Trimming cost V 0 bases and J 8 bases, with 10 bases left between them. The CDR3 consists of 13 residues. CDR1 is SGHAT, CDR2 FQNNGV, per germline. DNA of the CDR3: TGTGCCAGCAGCTTAGAAGGGACTCGGGGCTACACCTTC. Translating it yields CASSLEGTRGYTF.

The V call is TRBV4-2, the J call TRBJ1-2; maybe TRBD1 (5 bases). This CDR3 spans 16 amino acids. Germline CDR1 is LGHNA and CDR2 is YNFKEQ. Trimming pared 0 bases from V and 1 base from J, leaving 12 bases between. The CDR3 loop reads CASSQELQGGNYGYTF. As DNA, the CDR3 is TGTGCCAGCAGCCAAGAGTTGCAGGGCGGTAACTATGGCTACACCTTC.

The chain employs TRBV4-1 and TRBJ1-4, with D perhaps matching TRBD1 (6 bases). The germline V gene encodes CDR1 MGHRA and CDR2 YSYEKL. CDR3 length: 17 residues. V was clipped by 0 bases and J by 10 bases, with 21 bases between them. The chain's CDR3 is CASSQDRGMNRDRKLFF. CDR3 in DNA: TGCGCCAGCAGCCAAGACCGAGGTATGAACAGGGATCGAAAACTGTTTTTT.

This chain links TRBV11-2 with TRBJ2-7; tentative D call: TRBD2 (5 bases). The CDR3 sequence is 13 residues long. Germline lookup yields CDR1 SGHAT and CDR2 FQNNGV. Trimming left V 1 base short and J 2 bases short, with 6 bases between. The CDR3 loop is CASSLGGPYEQYF. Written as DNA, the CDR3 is TGTGCCAGCAGCTTAGGAGGGCCCTACGAGCAGTACTTC.

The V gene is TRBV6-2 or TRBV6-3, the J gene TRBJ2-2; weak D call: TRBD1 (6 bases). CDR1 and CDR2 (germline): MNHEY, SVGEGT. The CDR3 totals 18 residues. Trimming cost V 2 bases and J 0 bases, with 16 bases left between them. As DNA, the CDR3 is TGTGCCAGCAGTTACGTAAGGACAGTACCCGCGAACACCGGGGAGCTGTTTTTT. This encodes CASSYVRTVPANTGELFF.

In DNA, the CDR3 is TGCGCCAGCAGCTTGGATATCCATCAGCCCCAGCATTTT. It encodes CASSLDIHQPQHF. V usage is TRBV5-1 and J usage is TRBJ1-5, with D uncertain. The CDR3 loop spans 13 amino acids. Germline V gives CDR1 SGHRS, CDR2 YFSETQ. The germline V and J ends were trimmed by 0 bases and 5 bases, with 6 bases remaining between them.

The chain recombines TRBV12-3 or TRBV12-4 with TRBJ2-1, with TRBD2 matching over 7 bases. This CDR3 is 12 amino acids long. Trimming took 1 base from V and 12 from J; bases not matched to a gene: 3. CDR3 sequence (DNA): TGTGCCAGCAGTTTAGGGGGGAGGGGGCAGTTCTTC. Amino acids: CASSLGGRGQFF.

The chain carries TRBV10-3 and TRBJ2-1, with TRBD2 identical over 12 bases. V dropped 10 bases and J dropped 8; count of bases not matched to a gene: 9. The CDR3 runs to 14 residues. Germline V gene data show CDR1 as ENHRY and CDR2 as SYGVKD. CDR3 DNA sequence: TGTGCCACGTCGACTAGCGGGAGAAGAGATGAGCAGTTCTTC. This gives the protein CATSTSGRRDEQFF.

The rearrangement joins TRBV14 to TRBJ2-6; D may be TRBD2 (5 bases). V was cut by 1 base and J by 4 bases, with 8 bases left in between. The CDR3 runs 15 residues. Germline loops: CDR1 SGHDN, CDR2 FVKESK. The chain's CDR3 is CASSQARGGANVLTF. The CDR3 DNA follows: TGTGCCAGCAGCCAAGCCCGGGGAGGGGCCAACGTCCTGACTTTC.